A selection of T cell receptor beta chains follows, all from one sample in a study of immune cell composition in non-small cell lung cancer. TCRdb's copy holds only in-frame clones and misses some; the assay was immunoSEQ multiplex PCR. The profile shows fewer than 4,000 clones, 65% to 85% of them singletons. Sequencing was performed on lung tumor tissue. These receptor sequences come from a human donor with non-small cell lung cancer. Both conserved end residues are part of each CDR3. D genes are given only for firm matches. The size field is filled for only some rows; it gives once, few, many or a size class.

clone_size j_call d_call v_call cdr3_nt cdr3_aa
. TRBJ1-5 . TRBV19 TGTGCCAGTAGTATTTCCCCCTCGGGATATCAGCCCCAGCATTTT CASSISPSGYQPQHF
. TRBJ1-2 . TRBV19 TGTGCCAGTAGTGATGGTGTCGTACACCTCTATGGCTACACCTTC CASSDGVVHLYGYTF
. TRBJ2-5 TRBD1 TRBV5-4 TGTGCCAGCAGCTTGGGGACAGGGGGCGTCGAGACCCAGTACTTC CASSLGTGGVETQYF
. TRBJ2-1 TRBD2 TRBV7-2 TGTGCCAGCAGCGCGATGGTTAGCGGGGGAAATGAGCAGTTCTTC CASSAMVSGGNEQFF
. TRBJ1-2 . TRBV15 TGTGCCACCAGCAGTGCCTCGGACAGCATCTATGGCTACACCTTC CATSSASDSIYGYTF
. TRBJ1-1 TRBD1 TRBV10-3 TGTGCCATCAGTGAACAGGGGGCGGGGACTGAAGCTTTCTTT CAISEQGAGTEAFF
. TRBJ2-3 TRBD2 TRBV5-1 TGCGCCAGCAGCCCTACCCCCTACGGACTAGCGATGAGCACAGATACGCAGTATTTT CASSPTPYGLAMSTDTQYF
. TRBJ1-2 . TRBV28 TGTGCCAGCAATCAGGGATTTTTTGGCCGAGGCCGCTATGGCTACACCTTC CASNQGFFGRGRYGYTF
. TRBJ2-5 TRBD1 TRBV6-1 TGTGCCAGCAGGGTCGGGACAGGGGGCGGAGAGACCCAGTACTTC CASRVGTGGGETQYF
few TRBJ2-7 . TRBV30 TGTGCCTGGAGTTTCGGAGGGGGGGGCAGGGCCCGGAAGGCCGGGTACAACGAGCAGTACTTC CAWSFGGGGRARKAGYNEQYF
. TRBJ1-4 . TRBV28 TGTGCCAGCAGTCATGGACAGACTCATGAAAAACTGTTTTTT CASSHGQTHEKLFF
large TRBJ1-3 TRBD1 TRBV2 TGTGCCAGCAAAGAGGGGACAGGGGGCAACACCATATATTTT CASKEGTGGNTIYF
once TRBJ2-6 . TRBV19 TGTGCCAGTAGTATAGTAGGGGGTTACGGGGCCAACGTCCTGACTTTC CASSIVGGYGANVLTF
few TRBJ2-7 . TRBV2 TGTGCCAGCAAAAGGGCAGGGTTCGACGAGCAGTACTTC CASKRAGFDEQYF
few TRBJ2-2 . TRBV9 TGTGCCAGCAGCGTAGAAGGACAGACCCTCACCGGGGAGCTGTTTTTT CASSVEGQTLTGELFF
. TRBJ2-3 . TRBV28 TGTGCCAGCAGCTTCAGGGGCGCAGATACGCAGTATTTT CASSFRGADTQYF
. TRBJ2-7 TRBD1 TRBV19 TGTGCCAGTAGTACGACAGGGGCGCTCTACGAGCAGTACTTC CASSTTGALYEQYF
few TRBJ2-2 TRBD2 TRBV27 TGTGCCAGCAGTTTATCGTGGGGACAGGGGGCTGCCGGGACTAGCGGGAGCCACGGGGAGCTGTTTTTT CASSLSWGQGAAGTSGSHGELFF
. TRBJ1-2 . TRBV11-2 TGTGCCAGCAGCTTAGATCAAGGAACAGTTTATGGCTACACCTTC CASSLDQGTVYGYTF
. TRBJ2-7 . TRBV10-2 TGCGCCAGCAGTGAGGGGGCGCGGCGGGAGCAGTACTTC CASSEGARREQYF
once TRBJ1-1 TRBD1 TRBV18 TGTGCCAGCTCACCGGGACAGGGCGCTTTCTTT CASSPGQGAFF
. TRBJ2-5 TRBD1 TRBV28 TGTGCCAGCAGACCCTCCGGCAGGGGGCGTGAGACCCAGTACTTC CASRPSGRGRETQYF
. TRBJ2-7 TRBD1 TRBV28 TGTGCCAGCAGTACCGGGACAGGGGTTCACGAGCAGTACTTC CASSTGTGVHEQYF
few TRBJ2-2 TRBD1 TRBV2 TGTGCCAGCACCCCACAGGGACAGCCCACCGGGGAGCTGTTTTTT CASTPQGQPTGELFF
. TRBJ2-3 . TRBV29-1 TGCAGCGTTGTAGGGACTGAAGATACGCAGTATTTT CSVVGTEDTQYF
once TRBJ2-1 TRBD2 TRBV9 TGTGCCAGCAGCGTAGTCGGCGGGAGTTTTGAGCAGTTCTTC CASSVVGGSFEQFF
. TRBJ2-3 TRBD2 TRBV4-2 TGTGCCAGCAGCCAAGGACTAGCGGGAGCAGATACGCAGTATTTT CASSQGLAGADTQYF
. TRBJ2-3 TRBD1 TRBV10-3 TGTGCCATCAGTCGGGACAGGGAGGTAGATACGCAGTATTTT CAISRDREVDTQYF
. TRBJ1-5 . TRBV23-1 TGCGCCAGTATCGTCCAGCCCCAGCATTTT CASIVQPQHF
. TRBJ2-2 TRBD2 TRBV27 TGTGCCAGCAGTTTCCGGCTAGCGGGAGGGGGGTACACCGGGGAGCTGTTTTTT CASSFRLAGGGYTGELFF
few TRBJ1-2 . TRBV5-1 TGCGCCAGCAGCCGCCGGGCGGCGGGGGATGGCTACACCTTC CASSRRAAGDGYTF
few TRBJ1-1 . TRBV25-1 TGTGCCAGCAGTGAATCGGGAGATTTGAACACTGAAGCTTTCTTT CASSESGDLNTEAFF
. TRBJ2-2 TRBD1 TRBV30 TGTGCCTGGAGTGAGGGGGCAGGGGTGGCCGGGGAGCTGTTTTTT CAWSEGAGVAGELFF
. TRBJ1-2 TRBD1 TRBV29-1 TGCAGCGTTGAACCAGGGGGCGAAGGCTACACCTTC CSVEPGGEGYTF
. TRBJ1-2 . TRBV5-1 TGCGCCAGCAGCTTGGATCTTCCGGGGGTACCCATCTATGGCTACACCTTC CASSLDLPGVPIYGYTF
. TRBJ2-5 . TRBV5-8 TGTGCCAGCAGCTCAGGAGGGGGCTCGAGCGGCCAAGAGACCCAGTACTTC CASSSGGGSSGQETQYF
. TRBJ2-7 . TRBV7-6 TGTGCCAGCAGCGAGACACATTACGAGCAGTACTTC CASSETHYEQYF
few TRBJ1-2 TRBD1 TRBV19 TGTGCCAGTATCGGGACAGGGGATAATGGCTACACCTTC CASIGTGDNGYTF
. TRBJ2-7 . TRBV28 TGTGCCAGCAAGGAGGGGGGGGGCTTTCTCTACGAGCAGTACTTC CASKEGGGFLYEQYF
. TRBJ2-3 . TRBV7-2 TGTGCCAGCAGCTTAACACCGGGAACCCGAGATACGCAGTATTTT CASSLTPGTRDTQYF
. TRBJ1-6 TRBD1 TRBV25-1 TGTGCCAGCGGACAGGGGACAAATTCACCCCTCCACTTT CASGQGTNSPLHF
. TRBJ1-5 TRBD1 TRBV28 TGTGCCAGCAATCGACCGGGACAGACAAATAGCAATCAGCCCCAGCATTTT CASNRPGQTNSNQPQHF
. TRBJ2-3 . TRBV28 TGTGCCAGCAGTTTCCTATTGGTAGACACAGATACGCAGTATTTT CASSFLLVDTDTQYF
few TRBJ1-3 . TRBV27 TGTGCCAGCAGGAGCTCTGGAAACACCATATATTTT CASRSSGNTIYF
. TRBJ2-7 TRBD1 TRBV11-2 TGTGCCAGCAGTCTGGGACAGGGCCCGGGGTACGAGCAGTACTTC CASSLGQGPGYEQYF